This T cell receptor (beta chain) was sequenced during a study of CD8+CD57+ T cells in acquired aplastic anemia (dated by TCRdb to the late 2010s). With respect to the entire study: On average, sorted CD4+ and CD8+ cells yielded around 3.4 ug of extracted DNA, with a range of about 0.17 to 27.4 ug. The paper's findings and limits, for the study overall: Between patients and healthy controls, no significant difference in CD8+ Simpson's diversity was found (P=0.060). Roughly 30 CD8+ CDR3 sequences were shared between patients and controls but appeared highly expressed in patients and within their immunodominant clones.

Worth noting for this clonotype: Its antigen remains undetermined. Base-call qualities are not available, and no considerably larger clone is one nucleotide away.

Genomic DNA was used as template for profiling of TCR beta VDJ combinations and CDR3 sequences. An Illumina HiSeq 2000 was the platform used for TCR repertoire sequencing. Per the authors' processing: TRBV/TRBJ rearrangement plots, CDR3 size and DJ length profiles, and Simpson's diversity index were used to evaluate the repertoires. The immunodominant clone was defined as the most abundant DNA sequence in deep sequencing data. CDR3 amino acid sequences were screened for sharing across subjects and compared with published repertoires and the VDJdb database. TCRdb took the public reads, trimmed them with fastp at Q25, ran MiXCR for clone calling and kept in-frame beta chains. One record per CDR3 amino acid sequence lists the most common genes and DNA. It is TCRdb's table, rather than the study itself, that gives the V and J calls and clone size. The table for this sample lists about 190,000 distinct CDR3 sequences; around 65% of them were counted only once. The ten largest clones capture 46% of the sample.

The CDR3, cysteine through phenylalanine, is 15 amino acids long. Of all the DNA, just the CDR3 is kept, 45 bases in frame from base 1. V is pruned by 5 bases and J by 6 bases, leaving 8 bases of the junction without a gene match. Based on the germline V gene, the CDR1 and CDR2 sequences are MNHNS and SASEGT. In this study, sorted CD4+ and CD8+ T cells from the blood of healthy subjects and of severe aplastic anemia patients had their TCR repertoires deep-sequenced. Ficoll-Paque density gradient centrifugation was used to isolate peripheral blood mononuclear cells. CD4+ and CD8+ T cells were sorted by FACS or magnetic beads before DNA extraction.

The chain links TRBV6-1 with TRBJ1-4; the central 8 bases match TRBD1. This sequence was found in a human donor with severe aplastic anemia or a healthy control (not recorded which). Sequenced: sorted CD4+, CD8+, or CD8+CD57+ T cells (not recorded which) from PBMCs. The CDR3 loop reads CASSILQGGDEKLFF. The DNA sequence is TGTGCCAGCAGTATCCTACAGGGGGGGGATGAAAAACTGTTTTTT.